The 13 T cell receptor beta chains below come from one sample, sequenced in a study of PD-1 blockade in classical Hodgkin lymphoma. Each patient's relapse followed autologous stem cell transplantation, and brentuximab vedotin exposure varied. Sequencing was performed with immunoSEQ multiplex PCR; in TCRdb, only in-frame clones are kept and a portion is missing. Of about 94,000 clones in the sample, 89% were seen once. Sample: peripheral blood mononuclear cells (PBMCs), taken before the second cycle of nivolumab. The receptors shown here come from a human donor with classical Hodgkin lymphoma.

This chain connects TRBV10-2 to TRBJ2-1, with TRBD2 matching 8 bases. CDR1 is WSHSY and CDR2 is SAAADI in the germline V gene. Germline trimming cut 6 bases from V and 7 bases from J; bases unmatched to any gene: 8. The CDR3 is made up of 14 amino acids. In DNA, the CDR3 is TGCGCCAGCAGGGGAGCGGGAGTCTGGAATGAGCAGTTCTTC. Translating it yields CASRGAGVWNEQFF.

V and J are TRBV2 and TRBJ1-5; a weak D match, TRBD1 (6 bases). V shed 6 bases and J shed 12 bases, with 15 bases lying between them. CDR3 length: 12 amino acids. Germline V gene lookup returns CDR1 SNHLY and CDR2 FYNNEI. The CDR3 loop reads CASRDSLGNQHF. CDR3 bases: TGTGCCAGCAGGGACAGCTTGGGCAACCAGCATTTT.

The CDR3: CASSTSGAQETQYF. The CDR3 region has the DNA TGTGCCAGCAGCACCTCCGGGGCTCAAGAGACCCAGTACTTC. The genes are TRBV9 and TRBJ2-5, with D tentatively TRBD1 or TRBD2 (5 bases each). Trimming stripped 4 bases from V and 2 bases from J, with 12 bases between. Germline V CDR1 and CDR2: SGDLS, YYNGEE. The CDR3 has 14 amino acids. Drawing the rest from reference TRBV9 and TRBJ2-5, the complete variable domain is DSGVTQTPKHLITATGQRVTLRCSPRSGDLSVYWYQQSLDQGLQFLIQYYNGEERAKGNILERFSAQQFPDLHSELNLSSLELGDSALYFCASSTSGAQETQYFGPGTRLLVL.

The chain has TRBV28 and TRBJ1-2; no firm D call. Germline CDR1 MDHEN, CDR2 SYDVKM. V lost 4 bases and J 4 bases, leaving 13 bases between the germline ends. This CDR3 has 14 amino acids. The CDR3 region is CASSSRSEPYGYTF. CDR3 in DNA: TGTGCCAGCAGTTCCCGGTCGGAACCCTATGGCTACACCTTC.

This chain links TRBV19 with TRBJ2-7; 7 positions match TRBD2. With 3 bases clipped from V and 2 bases from J, the junction kept 7 bases outside the gene matches. The CDR3 spans 15 residues. Germline V gene sequence: CDR1 LNHDA, CDR2 SQIVND (reference sequence). CDR3 loop: CASSIMAGVTYEQYF. CDR3 sequence (DNA): TGTGCCAGTAGTATTATGGCGGGAGTGACCTACGAGCAGTACTTC.

This clone was observed a handful of times. CDR3: CASSESRGLNTEAFF. The DNA of the CDR3 is TGCGCCAGCAGTGAGTCCAGGGGTCTGAACACTGAAGCTTTCTTT. This sequence joins TRBV10-1 and TRBJ1-1; D is perhaps TRBD1 (6 bases). Germline CDR1 reads WNHNN; CDR2 reads SYGVQD (reference sequence). Between the trimmed V and J ends, which lost 0 bases and 0 bases, there was a span of 8 bases. The CDR3 spans 15 residues.

In DNA, the CDR3 is TGTGCCAGCAGTTTGGTACTCGCCGGGGAGCTGTTTTTT. Protein: CASSLVLAGELFF. The chain recombines TRBV27 with TRBJ2-2, with D uncertain. CDR1 is MNHEY, CDR2 SMNVEV, per germline (reference sequence). The CDR3 is made up of 13 amino acids. V was pared by 3 bases and J by 6 bases, with 8 bases between.

This chain uses TRBV6-6 with TRBJ1-4; D gene ambiguous. With 2 bases removed from V and 3 bases from J, the gap between germline ends came to 13 bases. This CDR3 spans 16 amino acids. Germline CDR1 is MNHNY and CDR2 is SVGAGI (reference sequence). The CDR3 DNA is TGTGCCAGCAGTTACCCAACGGTTCTGCCTAATGAAAAACTGTTTTTT. Translated: CASSYPTVLPNEKLFF.

The CDR3 is CASSLKQGFDEKLFF. The CDR3, as DNA: TGTGCCAGCAGCTTAAAACAGGGGTTTGATGAAAAACTGTTTTTT. The J gene is TRBJ1-4, the V gene TRBV7-9, with 7 bases lining up with TRBD1. The CDR3 totals 15 residues. V was clipped by 2 bases and J by 6 bases; unmatched bases: 6. The V gene's germline CDR1 is SEHNR and CDR2 FQNEAQ (reference sequence).

The V and J genes are TRBV4-1 and TRBJ2-3; D gene ambiguous. CDR1 and CDR2 (germline): MGHRA, YSYEKL. The CDR3 sequence is 11 residues long. Trimming pared 5 bases from V and 2 bases from J, leaving 2 bases between. CDR3 protein: CASSDTDTQYF. The DNA of the CDR3 is TGCGCCAGCAGCGACACAGATACGCAGTATTTT.

The J gene is TRBJ2-1, the V gene TRBV11-2, with 7 positions matching TRBD2. CDR1 is SGHAT and CDR2 is FQNNGV in the germline V gene. The trim removed 4 bases at V and 4 bases at J, leaving 16 bases unmatched. The CDR3 runs 18 residues. As DNA, the CDR3 is TGTGCCAGCAGCTCCCGTGGAAGTCGAATAGCGGGTTACAATGAGCAGTTCTTC. It codes for CASSSRGSRIAGYNEQFF.

The chain uses TRBV28 and TRBJ2-5; TRBD1 is a possible D gene (5 bases). The CDR3 extends over 19 amino acids. V was shortened by 2 bases and J by 2 bases, with 24 bases between the two germline ends. Germline-derived CDR1 and CDR2 are MDHEN and SYDVKM. The CDR3 coding sequence is TGTGCCAGCAGTTTAAGCATGACAGCCGTGGGCCGCTTACAAGAGACCCAGTACTTC. Its translation is CASSLSMTAVGRLQETQYF.

This chain joins TRBV6-1 and TRBJ1-4; D gene uncertain. The CDR3 spans 13 residues. The V end lost 6 bases, the J end lost 0 bases, and 5 bases lay between the germline ends. The V gene's germline CDR1 is MNHNS and CDR2 SASEGT. The DNA for the CDR3 is TGTGCCAGCAGGCATGCAACTAATGAAAAACTGTTTTTT. It encodes CASRHATNEKLFF.